This T cell receptor (beta chain) was sequenced during a study of shared clonotypes between healthy human individuals. Study observations and caveats: With a handful of donors compared, about 5.2% of naive CD4 clonotypes were shared. Rarefaction analysis demonstrated incomplete sorted-subset sequencing notwithstanding large depth.

In the sorted-subset replicate PCRs, around 220 ng DNA, 25,000 to 30,000 T cell genomes, was used. Only in-frame clones appear in the TCRdb table, and some are missing; sequencing was by immunoSEQ multiplex PCR. The sample carries 550,000 to 800,000 clones, around 67% recorded once. This clone has more than one count but fewer than ten. Antigen: not known. The V end lost 1 base, the J end lost 4 bases, and 8 bases lay between the germline ends. Germline CDR1 is SGHRS and CDR2 is YFSETQ. This CDR3 is built from 13 residues. The V call is TRBV5-1, the J call TRBJ1-1; D may be TRBD1 (6 bases). Sequenced sample: memory CD4+ T cells sorted from blood. As for subset: CD45RA-negative fraction. The TCR originated in a woman aged 30 to 39 in good health. This CDR3 is CASSLTRGTEAFF. DNA for the CDR3: TGCGCCAGCAGCTTGACCAGGGGCACTGAAGCTTTCTTT. The full variable domain, completed using reference TRBV5-1 and TRBJ1-1, is KAGVTQTPRYLIKTRGQQVTLSCSPISGHRSVSWYQQTPGQGLQFLFEYFSETQRNKGNFPGRFSGRQFSNSRSEMNVSTLELGDSALYLCASSLTRGTEAFFGQGTRLTVV.